One sample yielded the 31 T cell receptor beta chains listed below, sequenced in a study of identical twins. TCRdb passed the 5' RACE reads through MiXCR, listing each CDR3 protein once. The table includes roughly 500,000 distinct CDR3 sequences, 20% to 25% detected once. These same data were also listed under a study on T cells expressing NK-cell markers.

What was sequenced was CD4+ T cells sorted from blood. The source of these receptors is a woman aged 18-29 years in good health.

In this sample, this clonotype turned up a few times. The chain links TRBV3-1 to TRBJ2-7; no clear D. V gave up 0 bases and J gave up 8 bases, with 5 bases separating them. From germline, CDR1 is LGHDT and CDR2 YNNKEL (reference sequence). The CDR3 length is 11 residues. CDR3 in amino acids: CASSQDRKQYF. CDR3 bases: TGTGCCAGCAGCCAAGATCGCAAGCAGTACTTC.

The chain employs TRBV6-2 or TRBV6-3 and TRBJ1-5; 8 bases align to TRBD1. Germline values: CDR1 MNHEY, CDR2 SVGEGT. CDR3 length equals 16 residues. V trimming: 0 bases; J trimming: 7 bases; junction bases outside the gene matches: 8. For the CDR3, the DNA is TGTGCCAGCAGTTACTCGCACAGGGGGAGTGGACAGCCCCAGCATTTT. This sequence encodes CASSYSHRGSGQPQHF.

This clonotype showed up just a few times. The V and J genes are TRBV27 and TRBJ2-1; tentative D call: TRBD2 (6 bases). V lost 2 bases to trimming and J lost 12 bases, with 20 bases between them. The CDR3 has 15 residues. Germline CDR1 MNHEY, CDR2 SMNVEV (reference sequence). CDR3 amino acids: CASSLRLGGGIRQFF. The DNA of the CDR3 is TGTGCCAGCAGTTTACGGTTAGGTGGGGGGATCCGGCAGTTCTTC.

This clonotype has a handful of counts. J is TRBJ2-2 and V is TRBV5-1; D is possibly TRBD2 (6 bases). There are 15 residues in the CDR3. Germline CDR1 is SGHRS and CDR2 is YFSETQ. V lost 0 bases to trimming and J lost 7 bases, with 13 bases between them. The CDR3 DNA sequence: TGCGCCAGCAGCTTGGCCGGTAGCGGCGGCGGGGAGCTGTTTTTT. Its translation is CASSLAGSGGGELFF.

This clonotype has just a few counts. The rearrangement joins TRBV19 to TRBJ2-7; D might be TRBD1 (7 bases). Between the trimmed V and J ends, which lost 7 bases and 2 bases, there was a span of 12 bases. The CDR3 has 13 amino acids. Germline CDR1 is LNHDA and CDR2 is SQIVND (reference sequence). In DNA form, the CDR3 reads TGTGCCAGTAATCCAGGGGGGCCCTACGAGCAGTACTTC. It specifies CASNPGGPYEQYF.

This clonotype was picked up many times. The rearrangement links TRBV27 to TRBJ2-2; no reliable D call. Trimming pared 5 bases from V and 1 base from J, leaving 8 bases between. CDR1 and CDR2 from the germline V gene are MNHEY and SMNVEV (reference sequence). The CDR3 sequence is 14 residues long. CDR3 sequence reads: CASSGQRNTGELFF. CDR3 sequence (DNA): TGTGCCAGCAGTGGCCAGCGGAACACCGGGGAGCTGTTTTTT.

This clonotype was picked up a small number of times. The genes are TRBV6-5 and TRBJ2-1; 8 positions match TRBD2. This CDR3 is 16 amino acids long. V lost 0 bases to trimming and J lost 8 bases; unmatched junction nucleotides: 9. Germline CDR1 is MNHEY and CDR2 is SVGAGI. DNA for the CDR3: TGTGCCAGCAGTTACTCTAGAGGCACTAGCGGCTATGAGCAGTTCTTC. It encodes CASSYSRGTSGYEQFF.

V and J are TRBV29-1 and TRBJ1-1, with D perhaps TRBD1 (5 bases). Germline V gene data show CDR1 as SQVTM and CDR2 as ANQGSEA. Deletions cut 2 bases from V and 6 bases from J, with 10 bases between. The CDR3 extends over 12 amino acids. Written as DNA, the CDR3 is TGCAGCGTTGAACAGGGTACCCCTGAAGCTTTCTTT. This encodes CSVEQGTPEAFF. The full variable domain, with the rest looked up from reference TRBV29-1 and TRBJ1-1, is SAVISQKPSRDICQRGTSLTIQCQVDSQVTMMFWYRQQPGQSLTLIATANQGSEATYESGFVIDKFPISRPNLTFSTLTVSNMSPEDSSIYLCSVEQGTPEAFFGQGTRLTVV.

The table lists this clonotype with a few counts. CDR3 loop: CSALTGASFEAFF. CDR3 DNA: TGCAGTGCCCTGACAGGGGCATCGTTTGAAGCTTTCTTT. The chain has TRBV20-1 and TRBJ1-1, with 8 bases lining up with TRBD1. Losses at the gene ends were 6 bases for V and 7 bases for J; bases not matched to a gene: 10. Germline V gene data show CDR1 as DFQATT and CDR2 as SNEGSKA (reference sequence). The CDR3 loop spans 13 amino acids.

The table lists this clonotype with a few counts. V usage is TRBV29-1 and J usage is TRBJ2-4; TRBD2 might be the D (6 bases). Germline V gives CDR1 SQVTM, CDR2 ANQGSEA. This CDR3 has 14 residues. The V end was cut by 1 base, the J end by 8 bases, with 15 bases between. The CDR3 region has the DNA TGCAGCGTTGAAGTGGGGCGGGGCGGGGACATTCAGTACTTC. This encodes CSVEVGRGGDIQYF.

This clonotype was recorded a few times. This chain joins TRBV5-1 and TRBJ2-3, with D possibly TRBD2 on 6 matching bases. Germline CDR1 reads SGHRS; CDR2 reads YFSETQ. The CDR3 extends over 16 amino acids. Trimming removed 2 bases at V and 0 bases at J, with 13 bases between. CDR3 loop: CASSFIGLPSTDTQYF. CDR3 DNA sequence: TGCGCCAGCAGCTTTATTGGACTACCTAGCACAGATACGCAGTATTTT.

The chain joins TRBV18 to TRBJ1-5; TRBD1 agrees at 7 bases. The CDR3 sequence is 15 residues long. V trimming: 4 bases; J trimming: 0 bases; junction bases outside the gene matches: 3. The V gene's germline CDR1 is KGHSH and CDR2 LQKENI. The CDR3 nucleotides are TGTGCCAGCTCACTGGGGACAGCTAGCAATCAGCCCCAGCATTTT. As protein: CASSLGTASNQPQHF.

This clonotype has a handful of counts. The V and J genes are TRBV6-1 and TRBJ2-1; 7 nucleotides align to TRBD1. This CDR3 has 15 residues. J was trimmed by 3 bases and V by 8 bases; bases with no gene match: 10. Germline V lookup: CDR1 MNHNS, CDR2 SASEGT. The CDR3 DNA is TGTGCCAGCTGTGGAAGGGGACAGAACTACAATGAGCAGTTCTTC. It translates to CASCGRGQNYNEQFF.

This clonotype was detected ten times or more. The chain recombines TRBV2 with TRBJ2-1; a possible D gene is TRBD1 (5 bases). The CDR3 has 12 residues. Trimming cost V 6 bases and J 9 bases, with 12 bases left between them. Germline V gives CDR1 SNHLY, CDR2 FYNNEI. The CDR3 DNA reads TGTGCCAGCAGACCAGACAGTCTTGAGCAGTTCTTC. Its translation: CASRPDSLEQFF.

V gene TRBV2 combines with J gene TRBJ2-1; 8 bases align to TRBD2. This CDR3 is 14 amino acids long. The J segment lost 7 bases and the V segment lost 8 bases, leaving 10 bases of the junction unmatched. The germline V gene encodes CDR1 SNHLY and CDR2 FYNNEI. The CDR3 DNA is TGTGCCAGCGCTTCGGGACTAGTAAATAATGAGCAGTTCTTC. This translates into CASASGLVNNEQFF.

The J gene is TRBJ2-1, the V gene TRBV20-1; 11 bases fit TRBD2. V lost 1 base and J lost 0; bases outside the gene matches: 14. Germline V lookup: CDR1 DFQATT, CDR2 SNEGSKA (reference sequence). The CDR3 loop spans 20 amino acids. CDR3 sequence reads: CSARVPPGLAAKSSYNEQFF. For the CDR3, the DNA is TGCAGTGCTAGAGTCCCTCCGGGACTAGCGGCCAAGAGCTCCTACAATGAGCAGTTCTTC.

The chain recombines TRBV2 with TRBJ1-1; tentative D call: TRBD1 (6 bases). This CDR3 is built from 14 residues. Germline V gene lookup returns CDR1 SNHLY and CDR2 FYNNEI. V was cut by 6 bases and J by 8 bases, with 19 bases left in between. CDR3 residues: CASRPQGSRSEAFF. CDR3 nucleotide sequence: TGTGCCAGCAGACCTCAGGGGAGTCGGAGCGAAGCTTTCTTT.

This clonotype was detected only a few times. The chain recombines TRBV20-1 with TRBJ2-1; D not resolved. Germline CDR1 DFQATT, CDR2 SNEGSKA (reference sequence). The CDR3 is made up of 13 amino acids. Between the trimmed V and J ends, which lost 6 bases and 3 bases, there was a span of 12 bases. CDR3: CSASRVGYNEQFF. CDR3 DNA sequence: TGCAGTGCGTCAAGGGTGGGCTACAATGAGCAGTTCTTC.

This clonotype was counted at least ten times. The chain is built from TRBV7-8 and TRBJ1-4; D call uncertain. Germline-derived CDR1 and CDR2 are SGHVS and FQNEAQ. The CDR3 loop spans 14 amino acids. V was pared by 2 bases and J by 12 bases, with 16 bases between. The CDR3 is CASSLTGFRTELFF. The DNA for the CDR3 is TGTGCCAGCAGCTTAACGGGGTTCAGGACTGAACTGTTTTTT. The full variable domain, rest sourced from reference TRBV7-8 and TRBJ1-4, is GAGVSQSPRYKVAKRGQDVALRCDPISGHVSLFWYQQALGQGPEFLTYFQNEAQLDKSGLPSDRFFAERPEGSVSTLKIQRTQQEDSAVYLCASSLTGFRTELFFGSGTQLSVL.

V usage is TRBV12-3 or TRBV12-4 and J usage is TRBJ2-1; 11 positions match TRBD2. Trimming took 6 bases from V and 8 from J; bases not matched to a gene: 6. The CDR3 is 14 amino acids. CDR3 DNA sequence: TGTGCCAGCAGCGTAGCGGGAGGGCGCTATGAGCAGTTCTTC. Protein product: CASSVAGGRYEQFF.

V is TRBV12-3 or TRBV12-4 and J is TRBJ2-5; D is perhaps TRBD2 (5 bases). The CDR3 sequence is 11 residues long. V was shortened by 2 bases and J by 10 bases, with 8 bases between the two germline ends. The CDR3 nucleotides are TGTGCCAGCAGTTTAAAGGGAGTCCAGTACTTC. It encodes CASSLKGVQYF.

CDR3 nucleotides: TGTGCCAGCAGTTACTCGTCGGGGGCTGGGGCCAACGTCCTGACTTTC. This codes for CASSYSSGAGANVLTF. The chain has TRBV6-5 and TRBJ2-6, with D possibly being TRBD2 (6 bases). The germline CDR1 and CDR2 sequences are MNHEY and SVGAGI. Deletions cut 0 bases from V and 2 bases from J, with 8 bases between. CDR3 length: 16 amino acids.

The V gene is TRBV6-5, the J gene TRBJ2-6; D remains ambiguous. CDR1 is MNHEY and CDR2 is SVGAGI in the germline V gene. The CDR3 consists of 16 residues. V was clipped by 0 bases and J by 0 bases, with 6 bases between them. This chain's CDR3 is CASSYSILSGANVLTF. As DNA, the CDR3 is TGTGCCAGCAGTTACTCAATCCTCTCTGGGGCCAACGTCCTGACTTTC.

The chain carries TRBV12-3 or TRBV12-4 and TRBJ2-1; 10 nucleotides match TRBD2. The CDR3 sequence is 14 residues long. The J segment lost 3 bases and the V segment lost 8 bases, leaving 4 bases of the junction unmatched. This CDR3 reads CASGPSGGYNEQFF. DNA of the CDR3: TGTGCCAGCGGCCCTAGCGGGGGCTACAATGAGCAGTTCTTC.

The chain has TRBV6-6 and TRBJ2-4; a possible D gene is TRBD2 (5 bases). Looked up from germline, CDR1 is MNHNY and CDR2 is SVGAGI (reference sequence). The CDR3 is 12 amino acids. With 6 bases removed from V and 6 bases from J, the gap between germline ends came to 9 bases. Here the CDR3 reads CASRPTTNIQYF. CDR3 bases: TGTGCCAGCAGACCGACTACAAACATTCAGTACTTC.

This clonotype was recorded a few times. V is TRBV7-2 and J is TRBJ1-5; D is possibly TRBD1 (5 bases). The CDR3 runs 13 residues. Per germline, CDR1 SGHTA and CDR2 FQGNSA. Trimming pared 3 bases from V and 7 bases from J, leaving 10 bases between. The CDR3 nucleotides read TGTGCCAGCAGCTTCGGGGCCCGCCAGCCCCAGCATTTT. Its translation is CASSFGARQPQHF.

Only a few counts were recorded for this clonotype. This sequence joins TRBV7-9 and TRBJ2-5; D possibly matches TRBD1 or TRBD2 (5 bases each). The CDR3 runs to 14 residues. The V end lost 5 bases, the J end lost 1 base, and 11 bases lay between the germline ends. Germline V gives CDR1 SEHNR, CDR2 FQNEAQ (reference sequence). The CDR3 region has the DNA TGTGCCAGCAGCCCAACGGGACCCCAAGAGACCCAGTACTTC. It translates to CASSPTGPQETQYF.

The chain recombines TRBV27 with TRBJ2-3, with TRBD1 identical over 10 bases. Per the germline V gene, CDR1 is MNHEY and CDR2 is SMNVEV (reference sequence). The CDR3 runs 16 residues. Trimming removed 3 bases from V and 5 bases from J; junction bases left unmatched: 8. CDR3 sequence reads: CASSFKGTGAGDTQYF. The CDR3 region has the DNA TGTGCCAGCAGTTTTAAAGGGACAGGGGCGGGAGATACGCAGTATTTT.

The chain combines TRBV5-1 with TRBJ2-3; a possible D gene is TRBD1 (5 bases). The CDR3 totals 14 residues. Germline loops: CDR1 SGHRS, CDR2 YFSETQ. V dropped 2 bases and J dropped 1 base, with 8 bases sitting between them. The CDR3 coding sequence is TGCGCCAGCAGCTTACTGACAGGCACAGATACGCAGTATTTT. It codes for CASSLLTGTDTQYF.

This clonotype was detected ten times or more. The chain is built from TRBV29-1 and TRBJ2-3; 8 bases are shared with TRBD2. The junction had 9 bases not matched to a gene; V was cut back by 0 bases and J by 13 bases. The CDR3 has 13 residues. Germline V lookup: CDR1 SQVTM, CDR2 ANQGSEA. Here the CDR3 DNA reads TGCAGCGTTGAAGACACCGGGCGGGGACTAGAGTATTTT. Translated, it gives CSVEDTGRGLEYF.

The sample holds many counts of this clonotype. This chain uses TRBV29-1 with TRBJ1-3; no firm D call. This CDR3 spans 15 amino acids. Trimming shortened V by 0 bases and J by 0 bases, and 9 bases separated the two germline ends. CDR1 is SQVTM, CDR2 ANQGSEA, per germline. The CDR3 DNA reads TGCAGCGTTGAAGATCCAGGCAGCTCTGGAAACACCATATATTTT. Translation: CSVEDPGSSGNTIYF.